These 9 T cell receptor beta chains originate from one sample sequenced in a study of beta chain features in type 1 diabetes. Investigators reverse transcribed all isolated RNA, so they sequenced expressed TCRB transcripts. Only in-frame clones appear in the TCRdb table, and some are missing; sequencing was by immunoSEQ multiplex PCR. The sample gives about 410,000 clones, 14% of which show up once; approximately 0.035% is in the top ten. Sequencing was performed on naive CD4+ T cells from blood. These receptors were collected from a man aged 30-40 years in good health.

This clone was counted only a few times. V gene TRBV30 combines with J gene TRBJ2-1; 8 positions match TRBD2. The length of the CDR3 is 15 residues. Germline loops: CDR1 GTSNPN, CDR2 SVGIG (reference sequence). V gave up 8 bases and J gave up 0 bases; unmatched junction bases: 9. CDR3 in amino acids: CAIDSSGSSYNEQFF. The CDR3 DNA reads TGTGCCATAGACTCGAGCGGGAGCTCCTACAATGAGCAGTTCTTC. The complete variable domain, with remaining parts taken from reference TRBV30 and TRBJ2-1, reads SQTIHQWPATLVQPVGSPLSLECTVEGTSNPNLYWYRQAAGRGLQLLFYSVGIGQISSEVPQNLSASRPQDRQFILSSKKLLLSDSGFYLCAIDSSGSSYNEQFFGPGTRLTVL.

V is TRBV18 and J is TRBJ1-1, with D perhaps TRBD1 (5 bases). This CDR3 region has 13 residues. From germline, CDR1 is KGHSH and CDR2 LQKENI. V lost 4 bases to trimming and J lost 3 bases, with 9 bases between them. The CDR3 region has the DNA TGTGCCAGCTCACGGGGGAGGGACACTGAAGCTTTCTTT. As protein: CASSRGRDTEAFF.

The chain couples TRBV18 to TRBJ1-5, with D perhaps TRBD1 (6 bases). The germline CDR1 and CDR2 sequences are KGHSH and LQKENI. With 3 bases removed from V and 6 bases from J, the gap between germline ends came to 18 bases. CDR3 length equals 16 residues. Here the CDR3 DNA reads TGTGCCAGCTCACCTGAACTCTCTAAGGGGGGTCAGCCCCAGCATTTT. It is translated as CASSPELSKGGQPQHF. The variable domain in full, completed from reference TRBV18 and TRBJ1-5, reads NAGVMQNPRHLVRRRGQEARLRCSPMKGHSHVYWYRQLPEEGLKFMVYLQKENIIDESGMPKERFSAEFPKEGPSILRIQQVVRGDSAAYFCASSPELSKGGQPQHFGDGTRLSIL.

This clone came up a few times. V gene TRBV15 combines with J gene TRBJ2-5; the match to TRBD1 covers 7 bases. V was pared by 4 bases and J by 5 bases, with 4 bases of the junction left unmatched. This CDR3 contains 13 residues. CDR1 is LNHNV and CDR2 is YYDKDF in the germline V gene (reference sequence). The CDR3 bases are TGTGCCACCAGCAAGGGGGCGAAGGAGACCCAGTACTTC. Its protein is CATSKGAKETQYF.

This clone was counted between two and nine times. V is TRBV6-5 and J is TRBJ2-7, with 9 bases that match TRBD2. V trimming: 8 bases; J trimming: 7 bases; junction bases outside the gene matches: 9. The CDR3 is 13 residues long. CDR1 MNHEY and CDR2 SVGAGI come from the germline V gene. The CDR3 DNA reads TGTGCCAGCCGGCGTACGCGGGAGGGGGAGCAGTACGTC. It specifies CASRRTREGEQYV.

This clone was observed a few times. The chain employs TRBV6-4 and TRBJ1-3; a possible D gene is TRBD1 (5 bases). V was trimmed by 4 bases and J by 0 bases, leaving 16 bases between them. Germline CDR1 is MRHNA and CDR2 is SNTAGT. This CDR3 contains 17 residues. The DNA of the CDR3 is TGTGCCAGCAGTGTCCGAACCGCAGGGTACTCTGGAAACACCATATATTTT. Amino acids: CASSVRTAGYSGNTIYF.

The chain employs TRBV7-9 and TRBJ1-1; no reliable D call. The CDR3 is 13 amino acids. The V and J ends lost 5 bases and 6 bases respectively, with 13 bases between them. CDR1 is SEHNR, CDR2 FQNEAQ, per germline (reference sequence). In DNA, the CDR3 is TGTGCCAGCAGCGTGGGGTTAATAGCTGAAGCTTTCTTT. Translated: CASSVGLIAEAFF. The full variable domain, with the rest looked up from reference TRBV7-9 and TRBJ1-1, is DTGVSQNPRHKITKRGQNVTFRCDPISEHNRLYWYRQTLGQGPEFLTYFQNEAQLEKSRLLSDRFSAERPKGSFSTLEIQRTEQGDSAMYLCASSVGLIAEAFFGQGTRLTVV.

The gene calls are TRBV30 and TRBJ2-2; D is uncertain. This CDR3 spans 13 amino acids. Germline CDR1 is GTSNPN and CDR2 is SVGIG (reference sequence). Trimming stripped 3 bases from V and 2 bases from J, with 7 bases between. CDR3 DNA sequence: TGTGCCTGGAGCGAACTTAACACCGGGGAGCTGTTTTTT. Protein product: CAWSELNTGELFF.

In this sample, this clone turned up many times. The gene calls are TRBV9 and TRBJ2-1, with 9 positions matching TRBD2. CDR1 and CDR2 (germline): SGDLS, YYNGEE. The V segment lost 4 bases and the J segment 6 bases; nucleotides outside the gene matches: 5. This CDR3 region has 14 residues. The CDR3 is CASSRTSEGNEQFF. In nucleotides, the CDR3 is TGTGCCAGCAGCCGGACTAGCGAGGGCAATGAGCAGTTCTTC.